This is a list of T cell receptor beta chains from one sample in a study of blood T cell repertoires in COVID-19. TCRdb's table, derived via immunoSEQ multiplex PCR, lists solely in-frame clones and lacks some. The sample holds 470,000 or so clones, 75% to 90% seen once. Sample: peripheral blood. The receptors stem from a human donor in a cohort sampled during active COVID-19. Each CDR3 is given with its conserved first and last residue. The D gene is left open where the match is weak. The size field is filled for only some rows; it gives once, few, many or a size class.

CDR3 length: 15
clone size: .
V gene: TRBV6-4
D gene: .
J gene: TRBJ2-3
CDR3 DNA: TGTGCCAGCAGTGTGGGTCTAGGGGGCACAGATACGCAGTATTTT
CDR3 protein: CASSVGLGGTDTQYF

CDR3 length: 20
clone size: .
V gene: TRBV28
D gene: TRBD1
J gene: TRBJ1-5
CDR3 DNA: TGTGCCAGCAGTTTGAGACAGGGGGCGAGGGTCTATATTCGCAATCAGCCCCAGCATTTT
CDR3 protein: CASSLRQGARVYIRNQPQHF

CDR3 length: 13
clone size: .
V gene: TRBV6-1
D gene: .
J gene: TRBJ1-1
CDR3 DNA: TGTGCCAGCAGTGAATATGGAGGGGTTGAAGCTTTCTTT
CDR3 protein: CASSEYGGVEAFF

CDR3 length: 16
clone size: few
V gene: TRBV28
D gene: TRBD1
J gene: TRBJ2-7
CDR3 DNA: TGTGCCAGCAGCCCGGAGGTCCGGGACAGATCCTACGAGCAGTACTTC
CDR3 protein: CASSPEVRDRSYEQYF

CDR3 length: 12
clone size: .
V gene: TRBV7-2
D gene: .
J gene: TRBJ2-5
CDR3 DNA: TGTGCCAGCATGCTCTTACAGGAGACCCAGTACTTC
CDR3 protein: CASMLLQETQYF

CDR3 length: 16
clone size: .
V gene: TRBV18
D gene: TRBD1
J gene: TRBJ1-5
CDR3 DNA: TGTGCCAGCTCACGGGCCGGAAACAGGGGGATTCAGCCCCAGCATTTT
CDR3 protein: CASSRAGNRGIQPQHF

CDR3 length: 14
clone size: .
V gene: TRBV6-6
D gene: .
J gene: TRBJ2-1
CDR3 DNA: TGTGCCAGCAGCCAGTCGCTCGCCGTAAATGAGCAGTTCTTC
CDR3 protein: CASSQSLAVNEQFF

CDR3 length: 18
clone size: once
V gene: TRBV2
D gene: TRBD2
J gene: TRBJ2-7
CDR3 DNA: TGTGCCAGCAGCGGAGGGGCGGGAGGGTTCCGTTGGCACTACGAGCAGTACTTC
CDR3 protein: CASSGGAGGFRWHYEQYF

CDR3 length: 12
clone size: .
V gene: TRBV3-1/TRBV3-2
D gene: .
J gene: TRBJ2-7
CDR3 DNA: TGTGCCAGCAGCCAAGCCCCCAGCGAGCAGTACTTC
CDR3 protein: CASSQAPSEQYF

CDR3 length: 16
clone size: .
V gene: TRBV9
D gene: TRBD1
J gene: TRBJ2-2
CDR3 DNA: TGTGCCAGCAGCGGAACCGGGACAGGGTTCGCCGGGGAGCTGTTTTTT
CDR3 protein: CASSGTGTGFAGELFF

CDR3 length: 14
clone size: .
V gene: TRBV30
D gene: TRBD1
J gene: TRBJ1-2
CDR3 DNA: TGTGCCTGGAGTGGGGACAGGTGGTCCTATGGCTACACCTTC
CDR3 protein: CAWSGDRWSYGYTF

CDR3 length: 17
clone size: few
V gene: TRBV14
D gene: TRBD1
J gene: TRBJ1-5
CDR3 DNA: TGTGCCAGCGGACCGGGACAGGGGGCCTTTAGCAATCAGCCCCAGCATTTT
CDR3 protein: CASGPGQGAFSNQPQHF

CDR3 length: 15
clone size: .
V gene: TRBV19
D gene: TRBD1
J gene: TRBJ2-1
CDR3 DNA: TGTGCCAGTAGCCCCAACAGGGGAAACTACAATGAGCAGTTCTTC
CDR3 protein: CASSPNRGNYNEQFF

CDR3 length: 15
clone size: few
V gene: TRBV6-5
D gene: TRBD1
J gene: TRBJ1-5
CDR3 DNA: TGTGCCAGCAGCGGAACAGGGGGCGGGAGTCAGCCCCAGCATTTT
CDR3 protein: CASSGTGGGSQPQHF

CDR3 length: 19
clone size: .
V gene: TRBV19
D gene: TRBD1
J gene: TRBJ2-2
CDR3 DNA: TGTGCCAGTAGTACCCCGGGGGGACAGGGGGCTTTCGCGTTTGGGGAGCTGTTTTTT
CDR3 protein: CASSTPGGQGAFAFGELFF

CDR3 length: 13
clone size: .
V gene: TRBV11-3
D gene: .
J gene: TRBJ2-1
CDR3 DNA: TGTGCCAGCAGCATCGGAGAGGTGAATGAGCAGTTCTTC
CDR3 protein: CASSIGEVNEQFF

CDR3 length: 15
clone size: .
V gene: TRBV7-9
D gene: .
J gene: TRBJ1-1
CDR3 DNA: TGTGCCAGCAGCCCGGGGAGGGGGGCGAACACTGAAGCTTTCTTT
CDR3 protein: CASSPGRGANTEAFF

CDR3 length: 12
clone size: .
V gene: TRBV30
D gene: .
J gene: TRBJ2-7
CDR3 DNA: TGTGCCTGGATACCAGGGATCCACGAGCAGTACTTC
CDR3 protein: CAWIPGIHEQYF

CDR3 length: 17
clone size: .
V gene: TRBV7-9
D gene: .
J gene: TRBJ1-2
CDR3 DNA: TGTGCCAGCAGCTTCCAGGGTGATGGGTTAACTAACTATGGCTACACCTTC
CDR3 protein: CASSFQGDGLTNYGYTF

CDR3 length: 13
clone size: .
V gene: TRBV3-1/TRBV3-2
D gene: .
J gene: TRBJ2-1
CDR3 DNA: TGTGCCAGCAGCCTTTTGGCAGACAGTGAGCAGTTCTTC
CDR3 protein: CASSLLADSEQFF

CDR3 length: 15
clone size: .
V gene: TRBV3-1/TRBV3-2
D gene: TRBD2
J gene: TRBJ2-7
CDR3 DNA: TGTGCCAGCAGCCACCGCGGGAGATTGGATTACGAGCAGTACTTC
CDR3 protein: CASSHRGRLDYEQYF

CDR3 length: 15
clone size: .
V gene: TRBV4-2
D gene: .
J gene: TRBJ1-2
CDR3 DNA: TGTGCCAGCAGCCAAACTGACAGCCTTAACTATGGCTACACCTTC
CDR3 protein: CASSQTDSLNYGYTF

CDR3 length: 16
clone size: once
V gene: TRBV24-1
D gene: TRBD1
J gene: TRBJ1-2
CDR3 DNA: TGTGCCACCAGTGATCCTCGACAGGGGGGCCACTATGGCTACACCTTC
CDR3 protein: CATSDPRQGGHYGYTF

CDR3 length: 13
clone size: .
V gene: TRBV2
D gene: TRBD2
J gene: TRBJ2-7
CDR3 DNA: TGTGCCAGCGAGGAGGCGGGGGGCTACGAGCAGTACTTC
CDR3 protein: CASEEAGGYEQYF

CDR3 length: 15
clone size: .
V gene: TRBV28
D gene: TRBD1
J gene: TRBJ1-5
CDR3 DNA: TGTGCCAGCAGCCGTCAGGGGGCTTCAAATCAGCCCCAGCATTTT
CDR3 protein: CASSRQGASNQPQHF

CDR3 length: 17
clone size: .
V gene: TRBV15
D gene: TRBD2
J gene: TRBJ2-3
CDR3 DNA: TGTGCCACCAGCAGACGAAGCGGGAAGACTAGCACAGATACGCAGTATTTT
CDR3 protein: CATSRRSGKTSTDTQYF

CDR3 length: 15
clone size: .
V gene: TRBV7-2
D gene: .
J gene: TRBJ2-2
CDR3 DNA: TGTGCCAGCAGGCCGGGGACTGTCAACACCGGGGAGCTGTTTTTT
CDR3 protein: CASRPGTVNTGELFF

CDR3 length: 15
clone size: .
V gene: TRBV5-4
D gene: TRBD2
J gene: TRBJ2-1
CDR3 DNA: TGTGCCAGCAGTCCGGGGGGACTAGCGGGAGTTGGTCGGTTCTTC
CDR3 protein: CASSPGGLAGVGRFF

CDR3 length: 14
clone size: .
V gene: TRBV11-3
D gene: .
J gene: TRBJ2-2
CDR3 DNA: TGTGCCAGCAGCTTACCAACGGGAACAGGGGAGCTGTTTTTT
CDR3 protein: CASSLPTGTGELFF

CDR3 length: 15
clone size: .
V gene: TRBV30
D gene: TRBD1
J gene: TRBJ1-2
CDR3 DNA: TGTGCCTGGGGCGGGGGAGTGGACAGGGGACTCGGCTACACCTTC
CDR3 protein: CAWGGGVDRGLGYTF

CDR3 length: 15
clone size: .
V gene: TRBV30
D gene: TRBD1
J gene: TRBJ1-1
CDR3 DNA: TGTGCCTGGAGTCCCTTTACAGGGGACGACACTGAAGCTTTCTTT
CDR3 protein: CAWSPFTGDDTEAFF

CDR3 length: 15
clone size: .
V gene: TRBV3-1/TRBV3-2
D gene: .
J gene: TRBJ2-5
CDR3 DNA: TGTGCCAGCAGCCGGTACGCAGGGACTGGGGAGACCCAGTACTTC
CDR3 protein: CASSRYAGTGETQYF

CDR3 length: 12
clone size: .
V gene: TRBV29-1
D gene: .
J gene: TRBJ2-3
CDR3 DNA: TGCAGCGCCTTTCAGGGAACAGATACGCAGTATTTT
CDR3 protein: CSAFQGTDTQYF

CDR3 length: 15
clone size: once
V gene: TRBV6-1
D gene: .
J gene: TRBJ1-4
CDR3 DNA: TGTGCCAGCAGTGAAGGGCCGTTGAGGAATGAAAAACTGTTTTTT
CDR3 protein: CASSEGPLRNEKLFF

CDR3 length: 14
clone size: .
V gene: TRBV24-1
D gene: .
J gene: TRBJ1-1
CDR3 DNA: TGTGCCACCAGCCGGGGACTCCCCGGGGGTGAAGCTTTCTTT
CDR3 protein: CATSRGLPGGEAFF

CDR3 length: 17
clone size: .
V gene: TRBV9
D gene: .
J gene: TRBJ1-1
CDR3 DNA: TGTGCCAGCAGCGTAGCTCAAGGGGGTCCGTTGAACACTGAAGCTTTCTTT
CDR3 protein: CASSVAQGGPLNTEAFF

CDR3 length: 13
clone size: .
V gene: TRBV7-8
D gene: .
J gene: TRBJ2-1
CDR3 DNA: TGTGCCAGCAGCCCTCGGACTGGGAGTGAGCAGTTCTTC
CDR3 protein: CASSPRTGSEQFF

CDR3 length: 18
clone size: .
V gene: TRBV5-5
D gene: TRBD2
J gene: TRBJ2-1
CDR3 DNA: TGTGCCAGCAGCTTTCCACTCGGAAGCGGGAGTGACCACAATGAGCAGTTCTTC
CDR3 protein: CASSFPLGSGSDHNEQFF

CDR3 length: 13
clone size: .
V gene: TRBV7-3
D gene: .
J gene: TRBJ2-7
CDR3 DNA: TGTGCCAGCAGCTTCTCAGCGACGGGGGAGCAGTACTTC
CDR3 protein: CASSFSATGEQYF

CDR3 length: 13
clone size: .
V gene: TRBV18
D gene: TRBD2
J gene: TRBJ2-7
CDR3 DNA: TGTGCCAGCTCATCGGGGGGGGAAAACGAGCAGTACTTC
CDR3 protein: CASSSGGENEQYF